A single sample is the source of the 15 T cell receptor beta chains below, sequenced in a study of shared clonotypes between healthy human individuals. Profiled with immunoSEQ multiplex PCR; TCRdb holds only in-frame clones, not every one. The repertoire consists of about 2,100,000 clones, with about 92% occurring once and the leading ten covering roughly 1.7%. Naivety among CD8 cells was defined by CD45RO negativity and positive CCR7 selection, thereby excluding terminally differentiated effector memory CD45RA+ cells. Sample: naive CD8+ T cells from PBMCs. The receptors were gathered from a man aged 18-30 years in good health. Some clones in this sample may be carry-over from other donors' samples.

V is TRBV27 and J is TRBJ2-7, with a weak D call TRBD2 (6 bases). Germline V gene lookup returns CDR1 MNHEY and CDR2 SMNVEV (reference sequence). This CDR3 has 14 residues. Trimming took 3 bases from V and 6 from J, leaving 15 bases between them. The CDR3 DNA is TGTGCCAGCAGTTTCGGCCCCCCCGGGGGCGAGCAGTACTTC. This encodes CASSFGPPGGEQYF.

V usage is TRBV29-1 and J usage is TRBJ1-2; possibly TRBD1 for D (5 bases). Trimming removed 3 bases at V and 4 bases at J, with 9 bases between. The germline gives CDR1 SQVTM, CDR2 ANQGSEA. The CDR3 sequence is 12 residues long. CDR3 sequence reads: CSVDQGIYGYTF. CDR3 in DNA: TGCAGCGTTGATCAGGGCATCTATGGCTACACCTTC. Complete variable domain (other parts from reference TRBV29-1 and TRBJ1-2): SAVISQKPSRDICQRGTSLTIQCQVDSQVTMMFWYRQQPGQSLTLIATANQGSEATYESGFVIDKFPISRPNLTFSTLTVSNMSPEDSSIYLCSVDQGIYGYTFGSGTRLTVV.

This clone was seen only once. In nucleotides, the CDR3 is TGTGCCACACTGAGCGGGACGGGCGAGCAGTACTTC. Its translation is CATLSGTGEQYF. The chain links TRBV15 to TRBJ2-7; TRBD2 matches at 7 bases. This CDR3 is built from 12 residues. Unmatched junction bases numbered 8, after V lost 9 bases and J lost 6 bases. CDR1 is LNHNV, CDR2 YYDKDF, per germline (reference sequence). The full variable domain, its missing parts supplied by reference TRBV15 and TRBJ2-7, is DAMVIQNPRYQVTQFGKPVTLSCSQTLNHNVMYWYQQKSSQAPKLLFHYYDKDFNNEADTPDNFQSRRPNTSFCFLDIRSPGLGDTAMYLCATLSGTGEQYFGPGTRLTVT.

This sequence joins TRBV5-5 and TRBJ2-5; D unclear. Per germline, CDR1 SGHKS and CDR2 YYEKEE (reference sequence). The V and J ends lost 0 bases and 4 bases respectively, with 7 bases between them. The CDR3 runs 13 residues. The CDR3 here is CASSLVTVETQYF. As DNA, the CDR3 is TGTGCCAGCAGCTTGGTCACGGTAGAGACCCAGTACTTC.

The V and J genes are TRBV7-9 and TRBJ1-2; 7 nucleotides line up with TRBD1. V lost 7 bases and J lost 1; bases outside the gene matches: 0. The CDR3 consists of 12 residues. The V gene's germline CDR1 is SEHNR and CDR2 FQNEAQ (reference sequence). The CDR3 loop is CASNRGNYGYTF. DNA for the CDR3: TGTGCCAGCAACAGGGGTAACTATGGCTACACCTTC.

The rearrangement uses TRBV15 and TRBJ2-2; D is unresolved. The CDR3 totals 14 residues. Looked up from germline, CDR1 is LNHNV and CDR2 is YYDKDF (reference sequence). Trimming cost V 0 bases and J 6 bases, with 8 bases left between them. CDR3 loop: CATSRDSSAGELFF. For the CDR3, the DNA is TGTGCCACCAGCAGAGACTCCTCGGCCGGGGAGCTGTTTTTT.

A single count supports this clone. The V gene is TRBV19, the J gene TRBJ2-7; 7 bases are shared with TRBD1. Germline V gene lookup returns CDR1 LNHDA and CDR2 SQIVND (reference sequence). This CDR3 has 12 residues. After removal of 6 bases from V and 2 bases from J, the junction contained 1 base not matched to a gene. DNA of the CDR3: TGTGCCAGTAGAGGGACAGCCTACGAGCAGTACTTC. Residues: CASRGTAYEQYF. The whole variable domain, filled in from reference TRBV19 and TRBJ2-7, reads DGGITQSPKYLFRKEGQNVTLSCEQNLNHDAMYWYRQDPGQGLRLIYYSQIVNDFQKGDIAEGYSVSREKKESFPLTVTSAQKNPTAFYLCASRGTAYEQYFGPGTRLTVT.

V is TRBV30 and J is TRBJ1-2; a possible D gene is TRBD1 (6 bases). The CDR3 extends over 16 amino acids. The germline V and J ends were trimmed by 4 bases and 4 bases, with 22 bases remaining between them. Germline loops: CDR1 GTSNPN, CDR2 SVGIG (reference sequence). As DNA, the CDR3 is TGTGCCTGGAAGGGGGGACTCTCCGAAAATACCTATGGCTACACCTTC. Translation: CAWKGGLSENTYGYTF.

The gene calls are TRBV9 and TRBJ2-5, with D perhaps TRBD1 or TRBD2 (6 bases each). The length of the CDR3 is 15 residues. Deletions cut 2 bases from V and 1 base from J, with 12 bases between. Per the germline V gene, CDR1 is SGDLS and CDR2 is YYNGEE. CDR3 amino acids: CASSVLGGLQETQYF. Written as DNA, the CDR3 is TGTGCCAGCAGCGTCCTTGGGGGGCTCCAAGAGACCCAGTACTTC.

V usage is TRBV4-1 and J usage is TRBJ2-7, with 9 bases aligning to TRBD2. Germline CDR1 MGHRA, CDR2 YSYEKL. The trim removed 2 bases at V and 2 bases at J, leaving 4 bases unmatched. This CDR3 is 15 amino acids long. The CDR3 bases are TGCGCCAGCAGCCAACGGACTAGCGCAACCTACGAGCAGTACTTC. This codes for CASSQRTSATYEQYF.

This chain uses TRBV28 with TRBJ2-3, with D perhaps TRBD2 (6 bases). The length of the CDR3 is 15 residues. V dropped 3 bases and J dropped 6 bases, with 16 bases sitting between them. Germline values: CDR1 MDHEN, CDR2 SYDVKM. This chain's CDR3 is CASSFEAGLSDTQYF. The CDR3 DNA reads as TGTGCCAGCAGTTTCGAGGCGGGATTATCGGATACGCAGTATTTT.

The chain couples TRBV19 to TRBJ2-1, with TRBD1 identical over 7 bases. CDR1 and CDR2 (germline): LNHDA, SQIVND (reference sequence). This CDR3 is 12 amino acids long. The V gene end was trimmed by 10 bases and the J gene end by 3 bases; junction bases not matched to a gene: 3. The CDR3 reads CATGTDYNEQFF. CDR3 sequence (DNA): TGTGCCACCGGGACAGACTACAATGAGCAGTTCTTC. Full variable domain (missing parts from reference TRBV19 and TRBJ2-1): DGGITQSPKYLFRKEGQNVTLSCEQNLNHDAMYWYRQDPGQGLRLIYYSQIVNDFQKGDIAEGYSVSREKKESFPLTVTSAQKNPTAFYLCATGTDYNEQFFGPGTRLTVL.

CDR3 residues: CASSRSGAQEGYTF. CDR3 DNA sequence: TGTGCCAGCAGCCGCTCAGGGGCCCAGGAGGGCTACACCTTC. The V and J genes are TRBV6-5 and TRBJ1-2; possible D gene TRBD1, 6 bases. V lost 6 bases, J lost 8 bases, and 19 bases lay in between. Germline CDR1 MNHEY, CDR2 SVGAGI. The CDR3 consists of 14 residues.

V gene TRBV27 combines with J gene TRBJ2-1, with 7 bases fitting TRBD2. In germline, CDR1 is MNHEY, CDR2 SMNVEV (reference sequence). The ends lost 2 bases at V and 2 bases at J; junction bases unmatched: 3. CDR3 length: 15 amino acids. CDR3 amino acids: CASSLGLVPYNEQFF. In DNA, the CDR3 is TGTGCCAGCAGTTTAGGACTAGTCCCCTACAATGAGCAGTTCTTC.

The genes are TRBV6-7 and TRBJ2-2, with D tentatively TRBD2 (5 bases). TRBV6-7 is designated an ORF whose function remains uncertain. This CDR3 is 22 amino acids long. Between the trimmed V and J ends, which lost 2 bases and 3 bases, there was a span of 31 bases. The CDR3: CASSYRLYQFYPPGYHTGELFF. For the CDR3, the DNA is TGTGCCAGCAGTTACAGGTTGTATCAATTCTACCCCCCGGGATATCACACCGGGGAGCTGTTTTTT.